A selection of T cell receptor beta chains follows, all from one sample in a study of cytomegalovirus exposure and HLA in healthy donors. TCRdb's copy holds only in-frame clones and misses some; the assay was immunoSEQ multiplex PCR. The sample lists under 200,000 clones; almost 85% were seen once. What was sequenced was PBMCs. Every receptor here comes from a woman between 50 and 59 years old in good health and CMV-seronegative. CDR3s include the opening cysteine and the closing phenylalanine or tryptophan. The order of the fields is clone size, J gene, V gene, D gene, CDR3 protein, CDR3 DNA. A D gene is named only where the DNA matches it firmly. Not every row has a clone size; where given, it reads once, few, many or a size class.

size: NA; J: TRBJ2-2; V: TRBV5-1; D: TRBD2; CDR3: CASSTLPRLAGGAGELFF; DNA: TGCGCCAGCAGCACCCTGCCTCGACTAGCGGGAGGGGCCGGGGAGCTGTTTTTT
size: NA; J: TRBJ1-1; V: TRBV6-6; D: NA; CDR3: CASTRPGKNTEAFF; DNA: TGTGCCAGCACCCGGCCAGGGAAGAACACTGAAGCTTTCTTT
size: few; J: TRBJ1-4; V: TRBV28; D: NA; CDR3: CASSWGGTRRAKLFF; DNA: TGTGCCAGCAGTTGGGGCGGGACCCGGAGGGCAAAACTGTTTTTT
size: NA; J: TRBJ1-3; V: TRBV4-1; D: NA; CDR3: CASSRGAASSGNTIYF; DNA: TGCGCCAGCAGCCGCGGTGCCGCGAGCTCTGGAAACACCATATATTTT
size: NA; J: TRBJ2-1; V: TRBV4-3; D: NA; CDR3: CASSQGDRTGEQFF; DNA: TGCGCCAGCAGCCAAGGTGACAGGACTGGGGAGCAGTTCTTC
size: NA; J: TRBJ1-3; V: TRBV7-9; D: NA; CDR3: CASSPNRGRNTIYF; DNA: TGTGCCAGCAGCCCCAATCGCGGCAGAAACACCATATATTTT
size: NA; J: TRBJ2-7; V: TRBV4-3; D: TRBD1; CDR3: CASSHRTGGYEQYF; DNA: TGCGCCAGCAGCCATCGGACAGGGGGCTACGAGCAGTACTTC
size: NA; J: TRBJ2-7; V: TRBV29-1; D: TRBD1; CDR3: CSVNRQGSRYEQYF; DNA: TGCAGCGTTAATAGACAGGGGTCGAGATACGAGCAGTACTTC
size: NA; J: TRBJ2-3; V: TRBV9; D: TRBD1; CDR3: CASSVRQGSTDTQYF; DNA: TGTGCCAGCAGCGTAAGACAGGGGTCAACAGATACGCAGTATTTT
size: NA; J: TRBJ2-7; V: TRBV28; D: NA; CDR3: CASSFGGSPYEQYF; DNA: TGTGCCAGCAGTTTCGGAGGGTCTCCCTACGAGCAGTACTTC
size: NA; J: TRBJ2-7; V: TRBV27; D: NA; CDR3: CASTIWVGAGYEQYF; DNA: TGTGCCAGCACCATTTGGGTGGGGGCAGGCTACGAGCAGTACTTC
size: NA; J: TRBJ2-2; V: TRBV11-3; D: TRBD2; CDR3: CASSWTRRTGELFF; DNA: TGTGCCAGCAGCTGGACTAGGAGGACCGGGGAGCTGTTTTTT
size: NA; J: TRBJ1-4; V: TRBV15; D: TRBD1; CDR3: CATSRETGGSEKLFF; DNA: TGTGCCACCAGCAGAGAAACAGGGGGCAGTGAAAAACTGTTTTTT
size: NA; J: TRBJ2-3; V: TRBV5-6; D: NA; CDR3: CASSQGSWGTQYF; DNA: TGTGCCAGCAGCCAGGGTTCCTGGGGTACGCAGTATTTT
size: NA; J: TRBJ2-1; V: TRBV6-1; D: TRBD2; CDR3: CASSGPLAGLYNEQFF; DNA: TGTGCCAGCAGTGGACCACTAGCGGGTCTTTACAATGAGCAGTTCTTC
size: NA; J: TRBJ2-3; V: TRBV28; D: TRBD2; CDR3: CASSAYLAGEDTQYF; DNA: TGTGCCAGCAGCGCTTACCTAGCGGGTGAAGATACGCAGTATTTT
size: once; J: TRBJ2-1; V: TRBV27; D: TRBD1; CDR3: CASSLGGALGTGEQFF; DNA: TGTGCCAGCAGTTTGGGAGGTGCACTGGGGACAGGGGAGCAGTTCTTC
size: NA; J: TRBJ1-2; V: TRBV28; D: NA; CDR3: CASSLGNGGLYGYTF; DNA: TGTGCCAGCAGTTTAGGGAACGGCGGGCTATATGGCTACACCTTC
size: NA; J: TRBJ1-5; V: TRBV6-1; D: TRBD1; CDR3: CASNPDRESNQPQHF; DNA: TGTGCCAGCAACCCCGACAGGGAAAGCAATCAGCCCCAGCATTTT
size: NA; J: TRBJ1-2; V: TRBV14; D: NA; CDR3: CASSQVPTVYGYTF; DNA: TGTGCCAGCAGCCAAGTCCCGACAGTCTATGGCTACACCTTC
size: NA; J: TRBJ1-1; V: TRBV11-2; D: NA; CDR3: CASSLGTIGVTEAFF; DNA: TGTGCCAGCAGCTTAGGGACTATAGGGGTCACTGAAGCTTTCTTT
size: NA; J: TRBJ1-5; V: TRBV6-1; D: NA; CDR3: CASSEVDTGRSNQPQHF; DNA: TGTGCCAGCAGTGAAGTTGATACAGGGAGAAGCAATCAGCCCCAGCATTTT
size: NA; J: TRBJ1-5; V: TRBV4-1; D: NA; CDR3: CASSQGERSYRSNQPQHF; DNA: TGCGCCAGCAGCCAGGGAGAAAGGAGCTACCGTAGCAATCAGCCCCAGCATTTT
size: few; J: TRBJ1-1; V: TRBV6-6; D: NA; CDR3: CASLSQYMNTEAFF; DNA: TGTGCCAGCCTTAGCCAGTACATGAACACTGAAGCTTTCTTT
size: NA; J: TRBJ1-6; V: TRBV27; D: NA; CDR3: CASSLSRESYNSPLHF; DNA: TGTGCCAGCAGTTTATCGAGGGAATCCTATAATTCACCCCTCCACTTT
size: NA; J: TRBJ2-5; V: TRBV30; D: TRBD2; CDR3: CAWGTSGTQYF; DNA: TGTGCCTGGGGGACTAGCGGAACCCAGTACTTC
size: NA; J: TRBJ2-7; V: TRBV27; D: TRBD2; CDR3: CASRPPPPLRGYEQYF; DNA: TGTGCCAGCAGGCCCCCTCCACCACTGCGGGGGTACGAGCAGTACTTC
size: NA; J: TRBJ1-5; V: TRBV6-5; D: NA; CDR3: CASRGGWGNQPQHF; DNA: TGTGCCAGCAGGGGGGGGTGGGGCAATCAGCCCCAGCATTTT
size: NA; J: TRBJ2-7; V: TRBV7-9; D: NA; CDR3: CASSLAGLVYEQYF; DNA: TGTGCCAGCAGCTTAGCAGGACTGGTATACGAGCAGTACTTC
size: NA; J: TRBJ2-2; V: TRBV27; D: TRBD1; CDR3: CASSKRTGGASTGELFF; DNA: TGTGCCAGCAGTAAACGGACAGGGGGCGCGTCCACCGGGGAGCTGTTTTTT
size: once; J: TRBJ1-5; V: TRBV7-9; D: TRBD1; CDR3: CSSSGPGTGAVSNQPQHF; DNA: TGTTCCAGCAGCGGTCCCGGGACAGGGGCGGTTAGCAATCAGCCCCAGCATTTT
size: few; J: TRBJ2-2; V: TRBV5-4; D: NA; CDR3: CASSFAGETGELFF; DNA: TGTGCCAGCAGCTTCGCAGGGGAGACCGGGGAGCTGTTTTTT
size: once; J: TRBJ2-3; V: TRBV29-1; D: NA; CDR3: CSVEIRGGATDTQYF; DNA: TGCAGCGTTGAAATTCGCGGTGGGGCCACAGATACGCAGTATTTT
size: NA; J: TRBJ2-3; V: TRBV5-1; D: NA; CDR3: CASSLGGPHLRTDTQYF; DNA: TGCGCCAGCAGCTTAGGGGGACCCCATTTGCGCACAGATACGCAGTATTTT
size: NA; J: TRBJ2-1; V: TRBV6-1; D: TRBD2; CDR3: CASSDRDYPYEQFF; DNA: TGTGCCAGCAGTGACCGGGACTATCCCTATGAGCAGTTCTTC
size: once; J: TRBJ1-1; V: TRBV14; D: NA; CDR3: CAILGVPNTEAFF; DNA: TGTGCCATCTTAGGGGTTCCCAACACTGAAGCTTTCTTT
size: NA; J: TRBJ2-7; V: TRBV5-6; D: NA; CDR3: CASSLGRHRVF; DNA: TGTGCCAGCAGCTTAGGTAGACATAGAGTATTC
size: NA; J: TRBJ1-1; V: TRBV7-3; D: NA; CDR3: CASSRGGSTSEAFF; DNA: TGTGCCAGCAGTAGGGGGGGGAGTACCTCTGAAGCTTTCTTT
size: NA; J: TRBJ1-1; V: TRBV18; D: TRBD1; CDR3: CASSLLRGQGGTEAFF; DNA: TGTGCCAGCTCACTTCTACGAGGACAGGGGGGGACTGAAGCTTTCTTT
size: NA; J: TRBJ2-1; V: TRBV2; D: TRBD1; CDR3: CASKRQGAYNEQFF; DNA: TGTGCCAGCAAAAGACAGGGGGCCTACAATGAGCAGTTCTTC